These 27 T cell receptor beta chains share one sample of origin, sequenced in a study of CD8+ T cells in alopecia areata. Regarding treatment: oral pan-JAK inhibitor, 5-10 mg twice daily. In each case, RNA was isolated and then reverse transcribed into cDNA as the sequencing template. This table comes from immunoSEQ multiplex PCR, and its TCRdb copy is limited to in-frame clones, with some not included. The table includes approximately 220,000 clones, under 40% detected once. The source material was CD4+ T cells sorted from blood, sampled at roughly week 30, from a patient treated with tofacitinib. The source of these receptors is a human donor with alopecia areata.

The chain couples TRBV5-1 to TRBJ2-1; TRBD1 matches at 9 bases. CDR3 length equals 14 residues. Germline CDR1 reads SGHRS; CDR2 reads YFSETQ. The junction had 7 bases not matched to a gene; V was cut back by 5 bases and J by 7 bases. In DNA form, the CDR3 reads TGCGCCAGCAGAGTACAGGGGGCCGGGAATGAGCAGTTCTTC. The encoded protein is CASRVQGAGNEQFF.

V usage is TRBV5-6 and J usage is TRBJ2-1; no clear D. The CDR3 extends over 11 amino acids. The V gene lost 5 bases and the J gene lost 9 bases, with 9 bases spanning the gap. Germline-derived CDR1 and CDR2 are SGHDT and YYEEEE. The CDR3 region is CASRGWSEQFF. The CDR3 coding sequence is TGTGCCAGCAGAGGTTGGAGTGAGCAGTTCTTC.

This clone was recorded a few times. The chain employs TRBV30 and TRBJ2-3; D perhaps matches TRBD2 (5 bases). Trimming took off 4 bases at V and 2 bases at J, with 13 bases between the two ends. This CDR3 comprises 14 residues. The germline gives CDR1 GTSNPN, CDR2 SVGIG (reference sequence). The CDR3 DNA is TGTGCCTGGATGAGCGGAAAATCCACAGATACGCAGTATTTT. Protein sequence: CAWMSGKSTDTQYF.

The gene calls are TRBV2 and TRBJ1-2; D remains ambiguous. CDR1 SNHLY and CDR2 FYNNEI come from the germline V gene. This CDR3 comprises 10 residues. Trimming cost V 6 bases and J 6 bases, with 5 bases left between them. This chain's CDR3 is CASRMDGYTF. The CDR3 DNA sequence: TGTGCCAGCAGGATGGATGGCTACACCTTC.

This clone was seen more than once but under ten times. This chain uses TRBV7-2 with TRBJ2-3; TRBD2 is a possible D gene (6 bases). Germline CDR1 reads SGHTA; CDR2 reads FQGNSA. The CDR3 length is 14 residues. Trimming left V 5 bases short and J 4 bases short, with 13 bases between. This CDR3 reads CASSPGGSADTQYF. As DNA, the CDR3 is TGTGCCAGCAGCCCTGGAGGGAGTGCAGATACGCAGTATTTT.

Only a few counts were recorded for this clone. This chain uses TRBV12-5 with TRBJ2-4; possibly TRBD1 for D (6 bases). The CDR3 loop spans 14 amino acids. V dropped 4 bases and J dropped 4 bases, with 11 bases sitting between them. Germline V gene sequence: CDR1 LGHNT, CDR2 FRNRAP. CDR3 coding DNA: TGTGCTAGTGGTTCCCCGGGACAAAAAAACATTCAGTACTTC. This codes for CASGSPGQKNIQYF.

The genes are TRBV30 and TRBJ2-5; the match to TRBD1 covers 7 bases. From germline, CDR1 is GTSNPN and CDR2 SVGIG (reference sequence). V gave up 3 bases and J gave up 3 bases; unmatched junction bases: 7. The CDR3 is made up of 14 amino acids. DNA of the CDR3: TGTGCCTGGAGCCCCGGGACAGCAAAAGAGACCCAGTACTTC. Its translation is CAWSPGTAKETQYF.

The CDR3: CASSQSSGSNQPQHF. For the CDR3, the DNA is TGCGCCAGCAGTCAATCCTCGGGTAGCAATCAGCCCCAGCATTTT. The gene calls are TRBV23-1 and TRBJ1-5, with unresolved D. TRBV23-1 is designated an ORF whose function remains uncertain. Trimming removed 0 bases at V and 0 bases at J, with 6 bases between. The CDR3 covers 15 residues.

Here the CDR3 DNA reads TGCGCCAGCAGCTTGGATGCAGGTTTAAACATTCAGTACTTC. This sequence encodes CASSLDAGLNIQYF. The rearrangement uses TRBV5-1 and TRBJ2-4; the D is unclear. Germline CDR1 and CDR2: SGHRS and YFSETQ. Trimming removed 0 bases from V and 6 bases from J, with 10 bases in between. There are 14 residues in the CDR3.

This clone was seen a handful of times. This sequence joins TRBV19 and TRBJ1-5; TRBD1 matches 7 bases. The junction had 6 bases not matched to a gene; V was cut back by 5 bases and J by 5 bases. The germline V gene encodes CDR1 LNHDA and CDR2 SQIVND (reference sequence). The CDR3 contains 14 residues. CDR3 coding DNA: TGTGCCAGTAGTTCGGCAGGGGGATATCAGCCCCAGCATTTT. It translates to CASSSAGGYQPQHF.

The chain recombines TRBV4-1 with TRBJ1-2; 8 positions match TRBD1. Trimming at V came to 2 bases and at J to 7 bases, leaving 9 bases not matched to a gene. The germline CDR1 and CDR2 sequences are MGHRA and YSYEKL. CDR3 length: 15 residues. The DNA for the CDR3 is TGCGCCAGCAGCCAACCGACAGGGGCTCCAACTGGCTACACCTTC. Encoded protein: CASSQPTGAPTGYTF.

The chain is built from TRBV7-9 and TRBJ1-1, with 9 bases identical to TRBD1. From germline, CDR1 is SEHNR and CDR2 FQNEAQ (reference sequence). J was trimmed by 6 bases and V by 5 bases; bases with no gene match: 13. The CDR3 length is 16 residues. CDR3 coding DNA: TGTGCCAGCAGCCCCCCGGGACAGGGAATGGGGGCTGAAGCTTTCTTT. This codes for CASSPPGQGMGAEAFF.

The J gene is TRBJ1-2, the V gene TRBV5-5; TRBD1 matches at 9 bases. This CDR3 spans 16 amino acids. In germline, CDR1 is SGHKS, CDR2 YYEKEE (reference sequence). With 2 bases clipped from V and 8 bases from J, the junction kept 13 bases outside the gene matches. DNA of the CDR3: TGTGCCAGCAGCTTTTCCCGGGACAGGGTAGGCGTAGGCTACACCTTC. Encoded protein: CASSFSRDRVGVGYTF.

The chain uses TRBV27 and TRBJ2-7; a possible D gene is TRBD1 (5 bases). V lost 2 bases and J 2 bases, leaving 13 bases between the germline ends. This CDR3 comprises 15 residues. CDR1 is MNHEY, CDR2 SMNVEV, per germline (reference sequence). The CDR3 DNA is TGTGCCAGCAGTTTAGAACCAGGGCGGACCTACGAGCAGTACTTC. It translates to CASSLEPGRTYEQYF.

This clone was detected a few times. The V call is TRBV10-3, the J call TRBJ1-1; 9 bases align to TRBD1. CDR1 is ENHRY, CDR2 SYGVKD, per germline. This CDR3 has 13 residues. The J segment lost 4 bases and the V segment lost 4 bases, leaving 1 base of the junction unmatched. The CDR3 is CAISVTGGTEAFF. CDR3 sequence (DNA): TGTGCCATCAGTGTGACAGGGGGCACTGAAGCTTTCTTT.

This clone has just a few counts. This chain links TRBV29-1 with TRBJ2-2; D possibly uses TRBD1 or TRBD2 (5 bases each). V was pared by 7 bases and J by 0 bases, with 12 bases between. The CDR3 length is 14 residues. The germline gives CDR1 SQVTM, CDR2 ANQGSEA. The CDR3 DNA follows: TGCAGCGGGGGACCAGCCTCGAACACCGGGGAGCTGTTTTTT. This sequence encodes CSGGPASNTGELFF.

In this sample, this clone turned up many times. The chain has TRBV11-2 and TRBJ2-2; D remains unclear. CDR3 length: 15 amino acids. V lost 4 bases and J lost 0, with 9 bases in between. CDR1 and CDR2 from the germline V gene are SGHAT and FQNNGV. This CDR3 is CASSSRSSNTGELFF. The CDR3, as DNA: TGTGCCAGCAGCTCCCGGTCTTCGAACACCGGGGAGCTGTTTTTT. Supplemented by reference TRBV11-2 and TRBJ2-2, the full variable domain reads EAGVAQSPRYKIIEKRQSVAFWCNPISGHATLYWYQQILGQGPKLLIQFQNNGVVDDSQLPKDRFSAERLKGVDSTLKIQPAKLEDSAVYLCASSSRSSNTGELFFGEGSRLTVL.

This clone was counted at least ten times. This rearrangement joins TRBV6-5 to TRBJ2-1, with 11 bases matching TRBD2. Germline loops: CDR1 MNHEY, CDR2 SVGAGI. Trimming removed 6 bases from V and 2 bases from J; junction bases left unmatched: 0. The CDR3 length is 14 residues. The DNA of the CDR3 is TGTGCCAGCAGGGGACTAGCGGCCTACAATGAGCAGTTCTTC. Protein: CASRGLAAYNEQFF.

The gene calls are TRBV7-9 and TRBJ2-4; D not certain. Germline values: CDR1 SEHNR, CDR2 FQNEAQ (reference sequence). This CDR3 spans 14 amino acids. V was pared by 2 bases and J by 1 base, with 6 bases between. The CDR3 DNA is TGTGCCAGCAGCTTACAACAGGCCAAAAACATTCAGTACTTC. Its translation: CASSLQQAKNIQYF.

This clone showed up just a few times. This sequence joins TRBV20-1 and TRBJ1-2, with unresolved D. Germline assignment: CDR1 DFQATT and CDR2 SNEGSKA (reference sequence). This CDR3 spans 11 amino acids. The germline V and J ends were trimmed by 3 bases and 7 bases, with 9 bases remaining between them. CDR3 sequence (DNA): TGCAGTGCTAGTGACATGAGTGGCTACACCTTC. Its protein product is CSASDMSGYTF.

The chain employs TRBV4-2 and TRBJ2-3; D ambiguous. Germline V gives CDR1 LGHNA, CDR2 YNFKEQ. CDR3 length: 11 residues. V lost 1 base and J 10 bases, leaving 6 bases between the germline ends. CDR3 in amino acids: CASSQGIAQYF. The CDR3 coding sequence is TGTGCCAGCAGCCAAGGGATTGCGCAGTATTTT.

This clone was counted between two and nine times. The rearrangement joins TRBV7-9 to TRBJ2-4; D is uncertain. CDR1 and CDR2 (germline): SEHNR, FQNEAQ (reference sequence). Trimming removed 5 bases from V and 0 bases from J, with 17 bases in between. The CDR3 runs to 17 residues. The chain's CDR3 is CASSGATGMIAKNIQYF. The CDR3 coding sequence is TGTGCCAGCAGCGGCGCCACCGGCATGATAGCCAAAAACATTCAGTACTTC. The variable domain in full, with the rest retrieved from reference TRBV7-9 and TRBJ2-4, is DTGVSQNPRHKITKRGQNVTFRCDPISEHNRLYWYRQTLGQGPEFLTYFQNEAQLEKSRLLSDRFSAERPKGSFSTLEIQRTEQGDSAMYLCASSGATGMIAKNIQYFGAGTRLSVL.

This clone was observed a few times. The rearrangement links TRBV5-1 to TRBJ2-2; tentative D call: TRBD2 (6 bases). The V gene's germline CDR1 is SGHRS and CDR2 YFSETQ. V lost 4 bases and J lost 1, with 11 bases in between. This CDR3 comprises 15 residues. The CDR3 here is CASSIGTLNTGELFF. The CDR3 bases are TGCGCCAGCAGCATCGGGACTTTGAACACCGGGGAGCTGTTTTTT.

The rearrangement uses TRBV19 and TRBJ1-1; D ambiguous. Per germline, CDR1 LNHDA and CDR2 SQIVND (reference sequence). The CDR3 loop spans 13 amino acids. The germline V and J ends were trimmed by 5 bases and 2 bases, with 9 bases remaining between them. The CDR3 DNA sequence: TGTGCCAGTAGTCCCGTGCCTAACACTGAAGCTTTCTTT. Residues: CASSPVPNTEAFF.

The chain uses TRBV6-5 and TRBJ2-3, with 10 bases identical to TRBD2. Germline lookup yields CDR1 MNHEY and CDR2 SVGAGI. The trim removed 5 bases at V and 10 bases at J, leaving 9 bases unmatched. The CDR3 has 14 amino acids. CDR3 in amino acids: CASSRAGAGGAQYF. The DNA for the CDR3 is TGTGCCAGCAGTAGGGCGGGAGCGGGAGGGGCGCAGTATTTT.

This clone was seen only a few times. The V and J genes are TRBV2 and TRBJ2-4, with 8 bases matching TRBD1. CDR1 SNHLY and CDR2 FYNNEI come from the germline V gene. J was trimmed by 7 bases and V by 4 bases; bases with no gene match: 6. This CDR3 contains 14 residues. The CDR3 nucleotides read TGTGCCAGCAGTGGGACAGGGTTCCTTAACATTCAGTACTTC. As protein: CASSGTGFLNIQYF. The full variable domain, with the rest looked up from reference TRBV2 and TRBJ2-4, is EPEVTQTPSHQVTQMGQEVILRCVPISNHLYFYWYRQILGQKVEFLVSFYNNEISEKSEIFDDQFSVERPDGSNFTLKIRSTKLEDSAMYFCASSGTGFLNIQYFGAGTRLSVL.

The rearrangement joins TRBV7-2 to TRBJ1-2; 7 bases are a match to TRBD1. The J segment lost 5 bases and the V segment lost 1 base, leaving 7 bases of the junction unmatched. Germline CDR1 and CDR2: SGHTA and FQGNSA. This CDR3 has 15 amino acids. CDR3: CASSLGDRVWYGYTF. The CDR3 region has the DNA TGTGCCAGCAGCTTAGGCGACAGGGTCTGGTATGGCTACACCTTC.